The rows below give T cell receptor beta chains drawn from one sample of a study of metastatic and nonmetastatic thyroid tumors. TCRdb recomputed clones from the PCR reads via MiXCR. The repertoire includes about 25,000 clones, roughly 19% of them detected once, and approximately 4.2% sits in the top ten. The material sequenced was blood. These receptors all come from a male donor with papillary thyroid cancer or a benign thyroid nodule (not recorded which). Some clones in this sample may be carry-over from other donors' samples. The CDR3 runs from the conserved cysteine through the conserved F or W. Fields, in order: V gene, clone size, D gene, J gene, CDR3 DNA, CDR3 protein. The D gene is left open where the match is weak. Clone size, where shown, is once, few, many, or a class for clones that have expanded.

TRBV5-5,many,.,TRBJ1-1,TGTGCCAGCAGCCTAAACAGAAACACTGAAGCTTTCTTT,CASSLNRNTEAFF
TRBV6-1,few,.,TRBJ2-5,TGTGCCAGCAGCTCAGGGGTTTCAGAGACCCAGTACTTC,CASSSGVSETQYF
TRBV24-1,few,.,TRBJ2-3,TGTGCCACCAGTGAGTGGGGGCTTATATCAGATACGCAGTATTTT,CATSEWGLISDTQYF
TRBV7-9,many,.,TRBJ2-5,TGTGCCAGCAGCTCTGATTCGGGGGAACAAGAGACCCAGTACTTC,CASSSDSGEQETQYF
TRBV28,medium-sized,TRBD2,TRBJ2-1,TGTGCCAGCAAGGTAGCGGGTTCCTCCTACAATGAGCAGTTCTTC,CASKVAGSSYNEQFF
TRBV5-5,many,.,TRBJ2-7,TGTGCCAGCAGCTTGGACAGGGTCTCCTACGAGCAGTACTTC,CASSLDRVSYEQYF
TRBV6-1,few,TRBD1,TRBJ2-5,TGTGCCAGCACCCGGGGACAGGGGGAGACCCAGTACTTC,CASTRGQGETQYF
TRBV29-1,many,TRBD1,TRBJ1-2,TGCAGCGTTAGAGGACAGGGTAATGGCTGCACCTTC,CSVRGQGNGCTF
TRBV30,few,TRBD1,TRBJ1-2,TGTGCCTGGAAGGGGGCAGCTTATGGCTACACCTTC,CAWKGAAYGYTF
TRBV5-1,many,.,TRBJ2-3,TGCGCCAGCAGCTTGGCATTTCCTCCGGGGCCCCGCGCAGATACGCAGTATTTT,CASSLAFPPGPRADTQYF
TRBV10-3,many,.,TRBJ2-7,TGTGCCATCAGTGGAGACAGCTCCTACGAGCAGTACTTC,CAISGDSSYEQYF
TRBV3-1,.,.,TRBJ2-7,TGTGCCAGCAGCCCAACGGATCTCTACGAGCAGTACTTC,CASSPTDLYEQYF
TRBV5-8,many,.,TRBJ2-1,TGTGCCAGCAGCTTGTCAGGGGGAGGCGGTGAGCAGTTCTTC,CASSLSGGGGEQFF
TRBV12-3/TRBV12-4,.,.,TRBJ2-5,TGTGCCAGCAGTTTGGGGACTTATCAAGAGACCCAGTACTTC,CASSLGTYQETQYF
TRBV28,.,.,TRBJ2-3,TGTGCCAGCAGTTCCCGAATAGCAGATACGCAGTATTTT,CASSSRIADTQYF
TRBV6-2/TRBV6-3,few,.,TRBJ2-7,TGTGCCAGCAGTTACTCGGGAAGCGAGCAGTACTTC,CASSYSGSEQYF
TRBV3-1,many,.,TRBJ1-6,TGTGCCAGCAGCCAAGGGCGGACCCTCTATAATTCACCCCTCCACTTT,CASSQGRTLYNSPLHF
TRBV28,few,TRBD2,TRBJ2-3,TGTGCCAGCAGTCAAGCGGGAGGCCACACAGATACGCAGTATTTT,CASSQAGGHTDTQYF
TRBV6-1,medium-sized,TRBD1,TRBJ1-5,TGTGCCAGCAGTCGGGACAGGGGATCCTATAGCAATCAGCCCCAGCATTTT,CASSRDRGSYSNQPQHF
TRBV5-6,few,.,TRBJ2-3,TGTGCCAGCAGCTTGGCAGGCACAGATACGCAGTATTTT,CASSLAGTDTQYF
TRBV19,many,.,TRBJ2-5,TGTGCCAGTAGTATACGAGGGCAAGAGACCCAGTACTTC,CASSIRGQETQYF
TRBV6-1,many,.,TRBJ2-1,TGTGCCAGCAGGTCTAGCAGATTCTACAATGAGCAGTTCTTC,CASRSSRFYNEQFF